This T cell receptor beta chain stems from a study of sequential checkpoint blockade in melanoma. On the study more broadly: TCRβ was sequenced from DNA of about 94 pretreatment tumors.

Trimming removed 2 bases from V and 0 bases from J, with 16 bases in between. Per germline, CDR1 GTSNPN and CDR2 SVGIG (reference sequence). The CDR3 runs 16 residues. Treatment described: randomized to nivolumab then ipilimumab (arm A) or the reverse (arm B). Sequencing used immunoSEQ multiplex PCR; TCRdb keeps in-frame clones, though not all of them. The sample yields around 2,200 clones, over 15% seen once. The V gene is TRBV30, the J gene TRBJ1-1, with D possibly being TRBD1 (6 bases). The source material was tumor tissue (inferred from file names), sampled from a patient given nivolumab and ipilimumab in sequence. The TCR originated in a human donor with melanoma. Written as DNA, the CDR3 is TGTGCCTGGAGTTTCGAGGGGGTAGTAATGAACACTGAAGCTTTCTTT. Translating gives CAWSFEGVVMNTEAFF.